The 16 T cell receptor beta chains listed next were all sequenced from one sample in a study of PD-1 blockade in classical Hodgkin lymphoma. Assay: immunoSEQ multiplex PCR; the TCRdb copy retains only in-frame clones and omits some. The profile shows about 90,000 clones, 75% to 85% of them singletons. The sample's time point: cycle 4 day 1 (C4D1), after 6 weeks of nivolumab. Every patient experienced relapse after autologous stem cell transplantation, and brentuximab vedotin exposure varied. The starting material was peripheral blood mononuclear cells (PBMCs), obtained before the fourth cycle of nivolumab. These receptors all stem from a human donor with classical Hodgkin lymphoma.

The chain employs TRBV19 and TRBJ2-3; D remains unclear. The CDR3 is 12 residues long. From germline, CDR1 is LNHDA and CDR2 SQIVND (reference sequence). The ends were cut back, 4 bases at V and 3 bases at J, with 5 bases in the middle. This CDR3 reads CASSKWTDTQYF. The CDR3 DNA reads as TGTGCCAGTAGTAAGTGGACAGATACGCAGTATTTT.

V and J are TRBV27 and TRBJ1-5; D uncertain. CDR1 is MNHEY and CDR2 is SMNVEV in the germline V gene (reference sequence). This CDR3 contains 13 residues. Trimming removed 10 bases at V and 6 bases at J, with 16 bases between. The CDR3 DNA sequence: TGTGCCATCCCCCTGTTTGAGGCTCAGCCCCAGCATTTT. Amino acids: CAIPLFEAQPQHF.

The J gene is TRBJ2-2, the V gene TRBV7-2, with D possibly being TRBD1 (6 bases). V was clipped by 3 bases and J by 5 bases, with 10 bases between them. Germline CDR1 reads SGHTA; CDR2 reads FQGNSA. This CDR3 has 14 residues. CDR3 residues: CASSFIRGTGELFF. In DNA, the CDR3 is TGTGCCAGCAGCTTTATTAGGGGGACCGGGGAGCTGTTTTTT. Complete variable domain (other parts from reference TRBV7-2 and TRBJ2-2): GAGVSQSPSNKVTEKGKDVELRCDPISGHTALYWYRQSLGQGLEFLIYFQGNSAPDKSGLPSDRFSAERTGGSVSTLTIQRTQQEDSAVYLCASSFIRGTGELFFGEGSRLTVL.

The chain links TRBV27 to TRBJ1-1, with D possibly being TRBD1 (5 bases). Germline values: CDR1 MNHEY, CDR2 SMNVEV (reference sequence). Trimming took off 5 bases at V and 8 bases at J, with 24 bases between the two ends. The CDR3 loop spans 16 amino acids. CDR3 sequence reads: CASSQGLSIPINEAFF. The CDR3 DNA reads as TGTGCCAGCAGTCAGGGACTTTCCATCCCCATTAACGAAGCTTTCTTT.

In the case of this clone: The same CDR3 can be traced to other DNA sequences in this sample. This chain joins TRBV5-1 and TRBJ2-1; weak D call: TRBD2 (6 bases). The CDR3 sequence is 15 residues long. Trimming removed 0 bases from V and 0 bases from J, with 7 bases in between. Germline CDR1 is SGHRS and CDR2 is YFSETQ. CDR3 DNA sequence: TGCGCCAGCAGCTTGGCGGGGGTCTCCTACAATGAGCAGTTCTTC. This encodes CASSLAGVSYNEQFF.

CDR3 coding DNA: TGTGCCAGCAGTTTATCCTGGGGGCGGACCCAGTACTTC. It is translated as CASSLSWGRTQYF. The chain is built from TRBV27 and TRBJ2-5; possible D gene TRBD1, 6 bases. The V gene lost 0 bases and the J gene lost 7 bases, with 9 bases spanning the gap. The CDR3 is 13 residues long. Germline V CDR1 and CDR2: MNHEY, SMNVEV (reference sequence).

The rearrangement links TRBV5-1 to TRBJ1-2; D gene unclear. This CDR3 comprises 15 residues. Germline lookup yields CDR1 SGHRS and CDR2 YFSETQ. The V and J ends lost 2 bases and 2 bases respectively, with 13 bases between them. The DNA for the CDR3 is TGCGCCAGCAGCTTCGAATCAACCGGAAACTATGGCTACACCTTC. Translated, it gives CASSFESTGNYGYTF.

The rearrangement uses TRBV15 and TRBJ1-2; D possibly corresponds to TRBD1 (5 bases). V was shortened by 3 bases and J by 8 bases, with 19 bases between the two germline ends. The CDR3 runs to 15 residues. Germline CDR1 LNHNV, CDR2 YYDKDF (reference sequence). The CDR3 loop reads CATSSPPGAYFGYTF. The CDR3 bases are TGTGCCACCAGCAGCCCACCTGGGGCTTACTTCGGCTACACCTTC.

This chain uses TRBV7-2 with TRBJ1-5, with 7 positions matching TRBD1. J lost 0 bases, V lost 5 bases, and 4 bases had no gene match. Germline loops: CDR1 SGHTA, CDR2 FQGNSA. The length of the CDR3 is 15 residues. The CDR3 nucleotides are TGTGCCAGCAGCAAACAGGGGACTAGCAATCAGCCCCAGCATTTT. Translating gives CASSKQGTSNQPQHF.

This sequence joins TRBV5-6 and TRBJ1-4; 7 positions match TRBD1. The CDR3 loop spans 15 amino acids. Germline lookup yields CDR1 SGHDT and CDR2 YYEEEE. The V and J ends lost 4 bases and 6 bases, in that order; junction bases with no gene match: 9. This CDR3 reads CASSAWTGGHEKLFF. The CDR3 nucleotides read TGTGCCAGCAGCGCCTGGACAGGAGGACATGAAAAACTGTTTTTT.

Of note for this clone: The sample carries other DNA sequences with the same CDR3. The gene calls are TRBV6-1 and TRBJ2-1; D not certain. Germline V CDR1 and CDR2: MNHNS, SASEGT. V shed 4 bases and J shed 6 bases, with 7 bases lying between them. This CDR3 is built from 12 residues. The CDR3 nucleotides read TGTGCCAGCAGTGTCTTAGCCAATGAGCAGTTCTTC. Amino acids: CASSVLANEQFF.

This clone was recorded a few times. This chain connects TRBV15 to TRBJ1-2, with no clear D. The CDR3 covers 13 residues. Trimming pared 0 bases from V and 3 bases from J, leaving 5 bases between. Germline V CDR1 and CDR2: LNHNV, YYDKDF (reference sequence). CDR3 DNA sequence: TGTGCCACCAGCAGAGAATCGGACTATGGCTACACCTTC. It codes for CATSRESDYGYTF.

The chain combines TRBV12-5 with TRBJ1-5, with 7 nucleotides matching TRBD1. The V and J ends lost 2 bases and 5 bases, in that order; junction bases with no gene match: 9. This CDR3 is 16 amino acids long. CDR1 LGHNT and CDR2 FRNRAP come from the germline V gene. CDR3 protein: CASGLSTGQHYQPQHF. The CDR3 coding sequence is TGTGCTAGTGGTTTGTCAACGGGACAGCATTATCAGCCCCAGCATTTT.

This chain links TRBV28 with TRBJ2-7, with D maybe TRBD2 (7 bases). CDR3 length: 15 amino acids. Germline CDR1 MDHEN, CDR2 SYDVKM. Deletions cut 3 bases from V and 4 bases from J, with 16 bases between. The CDR3 region is CASSFVGEGHYEQYF. In DNA form, the CDR3 reads TGTGCCAGCAGTTTCGTCGGGGAGGGACATTACGAGCAGTACTTC.

The chain recombines TRBV19 with TRBJ2-1, with 12 bases fitting TRBD2. The CDR3 contains 17 residues. The ends lost 3 bases at V and 9 bases at J; junction bases unmatched: 12. The germline V gene encodes CDR1 LNHDA and CDR2 SQIVND (reference sequence). DNA of the CDR3: TGTGCCAGTAGTATCCCTTCTACTAGCGGGAGGAGGGTTGAGCAGTTCTTC. Its protein is CASSIPSTSGRRVEQFF.

The genes are TRBV10-3 and TRBJ2-2, with 7 bases aligning to TRBD1. The CDR3 loop spans 13 amino acids. The germline gives CDR1 ENHRY, CDR2 SYGVKD. The V and J ends lost 10 bases and 3 bases, in that order; junction bases with no gene match: 5. In DNA form, the CDR3 reads TGTGCCAACGGACAGGCCCACACCGGGGAGCTGTTTTTT. It codes for CANGQAHTGELFF.